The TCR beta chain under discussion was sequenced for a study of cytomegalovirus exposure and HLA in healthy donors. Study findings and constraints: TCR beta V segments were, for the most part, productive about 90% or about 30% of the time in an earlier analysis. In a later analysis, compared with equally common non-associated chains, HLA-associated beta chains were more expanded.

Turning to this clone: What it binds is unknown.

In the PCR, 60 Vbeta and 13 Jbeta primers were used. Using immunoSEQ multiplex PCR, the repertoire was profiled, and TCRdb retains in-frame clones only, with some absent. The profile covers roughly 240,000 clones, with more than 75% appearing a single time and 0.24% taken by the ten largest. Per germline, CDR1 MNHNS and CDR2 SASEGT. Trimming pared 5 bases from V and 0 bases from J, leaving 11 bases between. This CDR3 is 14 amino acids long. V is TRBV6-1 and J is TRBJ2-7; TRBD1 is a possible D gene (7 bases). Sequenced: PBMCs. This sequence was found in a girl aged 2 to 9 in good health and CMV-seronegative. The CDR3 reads CASSSGGSSYEQYF. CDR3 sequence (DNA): TGTGCCAGCAGTTCAGGGGGGAGCTCCTACGAGCAGTACTTC.